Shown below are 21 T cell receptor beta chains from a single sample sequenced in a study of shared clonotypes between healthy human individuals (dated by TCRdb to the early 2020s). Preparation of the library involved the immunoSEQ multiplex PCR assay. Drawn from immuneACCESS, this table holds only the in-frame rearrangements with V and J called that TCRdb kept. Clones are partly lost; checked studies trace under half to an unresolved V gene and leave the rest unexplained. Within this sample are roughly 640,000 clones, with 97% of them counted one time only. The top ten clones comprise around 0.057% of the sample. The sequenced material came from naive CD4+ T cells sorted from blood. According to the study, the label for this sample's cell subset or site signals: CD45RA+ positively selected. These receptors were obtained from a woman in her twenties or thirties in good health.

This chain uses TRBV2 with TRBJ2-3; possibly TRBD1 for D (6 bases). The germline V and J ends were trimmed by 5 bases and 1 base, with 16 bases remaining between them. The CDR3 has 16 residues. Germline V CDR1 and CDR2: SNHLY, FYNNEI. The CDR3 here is CASSREAGVRTDTQYF. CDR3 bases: TGTGCCAGCAGTAGGGAAGCAGGGGTTCGCACAGATACGCAGTATTTT.

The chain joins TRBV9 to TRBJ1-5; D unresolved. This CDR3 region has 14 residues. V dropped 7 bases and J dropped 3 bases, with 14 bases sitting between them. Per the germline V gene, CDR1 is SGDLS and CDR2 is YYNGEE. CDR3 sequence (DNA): TGTGCCAGCGGACGCGGGGTAGACAATCAGCCCCAGCATTTT. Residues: CASGRGVDNQPQHF.

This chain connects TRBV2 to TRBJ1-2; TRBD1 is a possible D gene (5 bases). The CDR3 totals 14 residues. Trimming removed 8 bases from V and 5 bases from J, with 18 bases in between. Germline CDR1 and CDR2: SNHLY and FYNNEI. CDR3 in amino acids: CASGRGTSGYGYTF. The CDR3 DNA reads TGTGCCAGCGGCCGCGGGACTAGCGGTTATGGCTACACCTTC.

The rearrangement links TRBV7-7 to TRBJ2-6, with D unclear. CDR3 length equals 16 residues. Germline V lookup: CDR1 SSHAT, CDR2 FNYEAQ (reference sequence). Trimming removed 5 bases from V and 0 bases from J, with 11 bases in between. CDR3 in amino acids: CASSPGRPSGANVLTF. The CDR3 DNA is TGTGCCAGCAGCCCTGGACGGCCCTCTGGGGCCAACGTCCTGACTTTC.

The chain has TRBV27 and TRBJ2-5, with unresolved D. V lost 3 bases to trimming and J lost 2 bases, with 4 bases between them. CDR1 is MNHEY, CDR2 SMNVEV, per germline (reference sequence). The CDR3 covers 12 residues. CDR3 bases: TGTGCCAGCAGTTTTAATCAAGAGACCCAGTACTTC. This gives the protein CASSFNQETQYF.

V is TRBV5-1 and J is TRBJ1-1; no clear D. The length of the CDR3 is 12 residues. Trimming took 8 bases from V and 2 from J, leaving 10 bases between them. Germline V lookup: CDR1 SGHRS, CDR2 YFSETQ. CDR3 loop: CASSQTNTEAFF. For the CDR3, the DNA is TGCGCCAGTAGTCAGACAAACACTGAAGCTTTCTTT.

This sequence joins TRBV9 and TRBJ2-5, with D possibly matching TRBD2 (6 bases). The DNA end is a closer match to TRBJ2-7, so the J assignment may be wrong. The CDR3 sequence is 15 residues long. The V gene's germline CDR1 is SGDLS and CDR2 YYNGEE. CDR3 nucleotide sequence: TGTGCCAGCAGCGTTTCTGTCGGGAGCTCCTACGAGCAGTACTTC. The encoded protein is CASSVSVGSSYEQYF.

The DNA for the CDR3 is TGTGCCAGCTCACCAGGGCAGGGCGGGACCGAGCAGTACTTC. Its protein product is CASSPGQGGTEQYF. This chain connects TRBV18 to TRBJ2-7; weak D call: TRBD2 (6 bases). Trimming stripped 2 bases from V and 6 bases from J, with 14 bases between. Germline CDR1 reads KGHSH; CDR2 reads LQKENI. The CDR3 has 14 residues.

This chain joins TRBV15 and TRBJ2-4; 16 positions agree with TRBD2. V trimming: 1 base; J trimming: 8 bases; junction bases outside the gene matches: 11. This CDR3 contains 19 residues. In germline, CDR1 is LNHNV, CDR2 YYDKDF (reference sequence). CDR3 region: CATSRGFGTSGREVDIQYF. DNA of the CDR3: TGTGCCACCAGCAGAGGCTTCGGGACTAGCGGGAGGGAAGTGGACATTCAGTACTTC.

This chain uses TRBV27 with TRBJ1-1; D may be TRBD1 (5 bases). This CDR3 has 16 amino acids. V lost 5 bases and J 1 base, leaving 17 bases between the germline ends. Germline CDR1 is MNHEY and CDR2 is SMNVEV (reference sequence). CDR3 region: CASSTGANLKNTEAFF. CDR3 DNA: TGTGCCAGCAGTACTGGGGCAAACCTAAAGAACACTGAAGCTTTCTTT.

Written as DNA, the CDR3 is TGTGCCAGCAGTTTATCCGGGTTCCAAGAGACCCAGTACTTC. This sequence encodes CASSLSGFQETQYF. The V call is TRBV28, the J call TRBJ2-5; D is unclear. CDR1 is MDHEN, CDR2 SYDVKM, per germline. The CDR3 consists of 14 residues. V was pared by 1 base and J by 1 base, with 7 bases between.

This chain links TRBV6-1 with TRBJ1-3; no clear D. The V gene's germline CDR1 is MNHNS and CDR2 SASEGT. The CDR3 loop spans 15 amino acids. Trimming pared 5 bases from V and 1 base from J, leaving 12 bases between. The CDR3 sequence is CASSFEDLSGNTIYF. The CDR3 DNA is TGTGCCAGCAGTTTCGAGGACTTGTCTGGAAACACCATATATTTT.

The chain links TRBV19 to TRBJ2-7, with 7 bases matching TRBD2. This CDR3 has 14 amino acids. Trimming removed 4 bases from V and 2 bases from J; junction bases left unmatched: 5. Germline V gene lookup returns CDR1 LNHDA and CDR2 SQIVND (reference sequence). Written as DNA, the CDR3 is TGTGCCAGTAGTAGTCGGGAGGTCCCCTACGAGCAGTACTTC. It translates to CASSSREVPYEQYF.

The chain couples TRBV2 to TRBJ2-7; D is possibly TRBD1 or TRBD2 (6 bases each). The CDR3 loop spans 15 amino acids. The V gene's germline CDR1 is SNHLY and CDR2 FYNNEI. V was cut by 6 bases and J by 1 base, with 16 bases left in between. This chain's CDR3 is CASRGGSNPSYEQYF. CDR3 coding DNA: TGTGCCAGCAGGGGGGGCTCCAATCCTTCCTACGAGCAGTACTTC.

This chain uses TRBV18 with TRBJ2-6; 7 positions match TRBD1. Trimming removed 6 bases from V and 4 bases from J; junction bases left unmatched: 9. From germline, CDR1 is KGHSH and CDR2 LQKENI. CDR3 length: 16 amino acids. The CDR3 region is CASSDRAMTGANVLTF. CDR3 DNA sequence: TGTGCCAGCTCTGACAGGGCCATGACCGGGGCCAACGTCCTGACTTTC.

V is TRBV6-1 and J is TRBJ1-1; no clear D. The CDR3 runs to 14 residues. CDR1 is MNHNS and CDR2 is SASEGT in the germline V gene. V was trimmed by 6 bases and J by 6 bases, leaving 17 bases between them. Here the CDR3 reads CASSDRPAVAEAFF. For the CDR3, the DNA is TGTGCCAGCAGCGATAGACCGGCGGTTGCTGAAGCTTTCTTT.

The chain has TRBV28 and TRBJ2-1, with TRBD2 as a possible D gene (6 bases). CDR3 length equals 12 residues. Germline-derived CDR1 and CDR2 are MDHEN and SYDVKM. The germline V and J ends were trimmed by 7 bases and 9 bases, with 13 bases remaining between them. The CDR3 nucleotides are TGTGCCAGCACCCGGGAAGCGGGTGAGCAGTTCTTC. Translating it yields CASTREAGEQFF.

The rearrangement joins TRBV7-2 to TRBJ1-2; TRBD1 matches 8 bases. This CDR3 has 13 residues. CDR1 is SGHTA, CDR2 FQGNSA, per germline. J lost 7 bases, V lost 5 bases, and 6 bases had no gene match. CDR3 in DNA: TGTGCCAGCAGCCAGGACAGGGAGAGTGGCTACACCTTC. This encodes CASSQDRESGYTF.

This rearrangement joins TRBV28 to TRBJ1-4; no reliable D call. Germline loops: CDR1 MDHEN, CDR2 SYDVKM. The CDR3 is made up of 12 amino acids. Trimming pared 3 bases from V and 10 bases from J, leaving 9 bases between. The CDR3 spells CASSFKAGKLFF. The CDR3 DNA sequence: TGTGCCAGCAGTTTCAAGGCTGGAAAACTGTTTTTT.

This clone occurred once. Here the CDR3 DNA reads TGTGCCAGCAGCGGGCTGATCAATCAGCCCCAGCATTTT. Its translation: CASSGLINQPQHF. The chain links TRBV7-8 to TRBJ1-5; D not certain. V was shortened by 5 bases and J by 3 bases, with 8 bases between the two germline ends. The germline CDR1 and CDR2 sequences are SGHVS and FQNEAQ. The CDR3 has 13 amino acids.

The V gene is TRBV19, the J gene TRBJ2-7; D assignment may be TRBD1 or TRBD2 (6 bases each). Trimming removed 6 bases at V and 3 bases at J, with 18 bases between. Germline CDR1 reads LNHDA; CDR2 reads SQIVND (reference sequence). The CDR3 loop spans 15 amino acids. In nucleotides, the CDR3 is TGTGCCAGTAGGAGAGAGAGGGGGGACCTCTACGAGCAGTACTTC. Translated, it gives CASRRERGDLYEQYF.